Listed below are T cell receptor beta chains from one sample, sequenced in a study of T-cell memory formation after mild COVID-19. TCRdb fed the 5' RACE reads into MiXCR, producing one record per CDR3 protein. The table records tens of thousands of distinct CDR3 sequences, around 25% of them present only once. Material: PBMCs or a T cell subset sorted from them (not recorded which). Every receptor here comes from a man younger than 30 who had mild COVID-19 (a few samples of this study predate the infection). Cell type and time point are not known. Each CDR3 is given with its conserved first and last residue. D genes are given only for firm matches. Size tells how often a clone was seen (once, few, many) or the class of an expanded clone, and some rows leave it out.

cdr3_aa cdr3_nt j_call clone_size v_call d_call
CASSLGQGTGNTIYF TGTGCCAGCAGCTTGGGACAGGGCACTGGAAACACCATATATTTT TRBJ1-3 . TRBV7-2 TRBD1
CASSLEGNTEAFF TGCGCCAGCAGCCTGGAGGGGAACACTGAAGCTTTCTTT TRBJ1-1 few TRBV5-1 .
CASSQVQGSNEQFF TGCGCCAGCAGCCAAGTACAGGGGTCCAATGAGCAGTTCTTC TRBJ2-1 . TRBV4-1 TRBD1
CASSSWGSINTEAFF TGTGCCAGCAGTTCCTGGGGGAGTATAAACACTGAAGCTTTCTTT TRBJ1-1 . TRBV12-3/TRBV12-4 .
CSVEAGFTSGNTEAFF TGCAGCGTTGAGGCAGGGTTTACGTCTGGGAACACTGAAGCTTTCTTT TRBJ1-1 few TRBV29-1 .
CASSLARLSLAYNSPLHF TGTGCCAGCAGCTTGGCCCGTTTGAGTTTGGCCTATAATTCACCCCTCCACTTT TRBJ1-6 . TRBV5-5 .
CATTFRQGDYEQFF TGTGCCACTACCTTTCGACAGGGGGATTATGAGCAGTTCTTC TRBJ2-1 . TRBV28 TRBD1
CASSQAGGGTGELFF TGCGCCAGCAGCCAAGCAGGGGGCGGCACCGGGGAGCTGTTTTTT TRBJ2-2 . TRBV4-1 TRBD1
CASRGNRGYGYTF TGTGCCAGCAGAGGAAACAGGGGGTATGGCTACACCTTC TRBJ1-2 . TRBV6-2/TRBV6-3 TRBD1
CASSEIRANYGYTF TGTGCCAGCAGTGAGATTAGAGCTAACTATGGCTACACCTTC TRBJ1-2 . TRBV7-9 .
CASSPRQTGELFF TGTGCCAGCAGCCCCCGGCAGACCGGGGAGCTGTTTTTT TRBJ2-2 few TRBV7-6 .
CASSYSGRGSTDTQYF TGTGCCAGCAGTTACTCCGGGCGGGGATCCACAGATACGCAGTATTTT TRBJ2-3 few TRBV6-5 .
CASSPPPVVDQPQHF TGTGCTAGTAGTCCCCCCCCGGTGGTAGATCAGCCCCAGCATTTT TRBJ1-5 . TRBV19 .
CASSYVAGERTDTQYF TGTGCCAGCAGTTACGTGGCGGGGGAGCGAACAGATACGCAGTATTTT TRBJ2-3 . TRBV6-2/TRBV6-3 TRBD2
CASRQGWSPLHF TGTGCCAGCAGACAGGGTTGGTCACCCCTCCACTTT TRBJ1-6 . TRBV25-1 .
CSVIGLGLYGYTF TGCAGCGTTATCGGCCTGGGCCTCTATGGCTACACCTTC TRBJ1-2 few TRBV29-1 .
CASSLGDLRGNSPLHF TGTGCCAGCAGCTTAGGGGACCTAAGGGGCAATTCACCCCTCCACTTT TRBJ1-6 few TRBV13 .
CASSQGQGGADTQYF TGCGCCAGCAGCCAAGGGCAGGGAGGGGCAGATACGCAGTATTTT TRBJ2-3 few TRBV4-1 TRBD2
CASSFRPNANYGYTF TGTGCCAGCAGTTTTAGACCAAATGCTAACTATGGCTACACCTTC TRBJ1-2 few TRBV12-3/TRBV12-4 .